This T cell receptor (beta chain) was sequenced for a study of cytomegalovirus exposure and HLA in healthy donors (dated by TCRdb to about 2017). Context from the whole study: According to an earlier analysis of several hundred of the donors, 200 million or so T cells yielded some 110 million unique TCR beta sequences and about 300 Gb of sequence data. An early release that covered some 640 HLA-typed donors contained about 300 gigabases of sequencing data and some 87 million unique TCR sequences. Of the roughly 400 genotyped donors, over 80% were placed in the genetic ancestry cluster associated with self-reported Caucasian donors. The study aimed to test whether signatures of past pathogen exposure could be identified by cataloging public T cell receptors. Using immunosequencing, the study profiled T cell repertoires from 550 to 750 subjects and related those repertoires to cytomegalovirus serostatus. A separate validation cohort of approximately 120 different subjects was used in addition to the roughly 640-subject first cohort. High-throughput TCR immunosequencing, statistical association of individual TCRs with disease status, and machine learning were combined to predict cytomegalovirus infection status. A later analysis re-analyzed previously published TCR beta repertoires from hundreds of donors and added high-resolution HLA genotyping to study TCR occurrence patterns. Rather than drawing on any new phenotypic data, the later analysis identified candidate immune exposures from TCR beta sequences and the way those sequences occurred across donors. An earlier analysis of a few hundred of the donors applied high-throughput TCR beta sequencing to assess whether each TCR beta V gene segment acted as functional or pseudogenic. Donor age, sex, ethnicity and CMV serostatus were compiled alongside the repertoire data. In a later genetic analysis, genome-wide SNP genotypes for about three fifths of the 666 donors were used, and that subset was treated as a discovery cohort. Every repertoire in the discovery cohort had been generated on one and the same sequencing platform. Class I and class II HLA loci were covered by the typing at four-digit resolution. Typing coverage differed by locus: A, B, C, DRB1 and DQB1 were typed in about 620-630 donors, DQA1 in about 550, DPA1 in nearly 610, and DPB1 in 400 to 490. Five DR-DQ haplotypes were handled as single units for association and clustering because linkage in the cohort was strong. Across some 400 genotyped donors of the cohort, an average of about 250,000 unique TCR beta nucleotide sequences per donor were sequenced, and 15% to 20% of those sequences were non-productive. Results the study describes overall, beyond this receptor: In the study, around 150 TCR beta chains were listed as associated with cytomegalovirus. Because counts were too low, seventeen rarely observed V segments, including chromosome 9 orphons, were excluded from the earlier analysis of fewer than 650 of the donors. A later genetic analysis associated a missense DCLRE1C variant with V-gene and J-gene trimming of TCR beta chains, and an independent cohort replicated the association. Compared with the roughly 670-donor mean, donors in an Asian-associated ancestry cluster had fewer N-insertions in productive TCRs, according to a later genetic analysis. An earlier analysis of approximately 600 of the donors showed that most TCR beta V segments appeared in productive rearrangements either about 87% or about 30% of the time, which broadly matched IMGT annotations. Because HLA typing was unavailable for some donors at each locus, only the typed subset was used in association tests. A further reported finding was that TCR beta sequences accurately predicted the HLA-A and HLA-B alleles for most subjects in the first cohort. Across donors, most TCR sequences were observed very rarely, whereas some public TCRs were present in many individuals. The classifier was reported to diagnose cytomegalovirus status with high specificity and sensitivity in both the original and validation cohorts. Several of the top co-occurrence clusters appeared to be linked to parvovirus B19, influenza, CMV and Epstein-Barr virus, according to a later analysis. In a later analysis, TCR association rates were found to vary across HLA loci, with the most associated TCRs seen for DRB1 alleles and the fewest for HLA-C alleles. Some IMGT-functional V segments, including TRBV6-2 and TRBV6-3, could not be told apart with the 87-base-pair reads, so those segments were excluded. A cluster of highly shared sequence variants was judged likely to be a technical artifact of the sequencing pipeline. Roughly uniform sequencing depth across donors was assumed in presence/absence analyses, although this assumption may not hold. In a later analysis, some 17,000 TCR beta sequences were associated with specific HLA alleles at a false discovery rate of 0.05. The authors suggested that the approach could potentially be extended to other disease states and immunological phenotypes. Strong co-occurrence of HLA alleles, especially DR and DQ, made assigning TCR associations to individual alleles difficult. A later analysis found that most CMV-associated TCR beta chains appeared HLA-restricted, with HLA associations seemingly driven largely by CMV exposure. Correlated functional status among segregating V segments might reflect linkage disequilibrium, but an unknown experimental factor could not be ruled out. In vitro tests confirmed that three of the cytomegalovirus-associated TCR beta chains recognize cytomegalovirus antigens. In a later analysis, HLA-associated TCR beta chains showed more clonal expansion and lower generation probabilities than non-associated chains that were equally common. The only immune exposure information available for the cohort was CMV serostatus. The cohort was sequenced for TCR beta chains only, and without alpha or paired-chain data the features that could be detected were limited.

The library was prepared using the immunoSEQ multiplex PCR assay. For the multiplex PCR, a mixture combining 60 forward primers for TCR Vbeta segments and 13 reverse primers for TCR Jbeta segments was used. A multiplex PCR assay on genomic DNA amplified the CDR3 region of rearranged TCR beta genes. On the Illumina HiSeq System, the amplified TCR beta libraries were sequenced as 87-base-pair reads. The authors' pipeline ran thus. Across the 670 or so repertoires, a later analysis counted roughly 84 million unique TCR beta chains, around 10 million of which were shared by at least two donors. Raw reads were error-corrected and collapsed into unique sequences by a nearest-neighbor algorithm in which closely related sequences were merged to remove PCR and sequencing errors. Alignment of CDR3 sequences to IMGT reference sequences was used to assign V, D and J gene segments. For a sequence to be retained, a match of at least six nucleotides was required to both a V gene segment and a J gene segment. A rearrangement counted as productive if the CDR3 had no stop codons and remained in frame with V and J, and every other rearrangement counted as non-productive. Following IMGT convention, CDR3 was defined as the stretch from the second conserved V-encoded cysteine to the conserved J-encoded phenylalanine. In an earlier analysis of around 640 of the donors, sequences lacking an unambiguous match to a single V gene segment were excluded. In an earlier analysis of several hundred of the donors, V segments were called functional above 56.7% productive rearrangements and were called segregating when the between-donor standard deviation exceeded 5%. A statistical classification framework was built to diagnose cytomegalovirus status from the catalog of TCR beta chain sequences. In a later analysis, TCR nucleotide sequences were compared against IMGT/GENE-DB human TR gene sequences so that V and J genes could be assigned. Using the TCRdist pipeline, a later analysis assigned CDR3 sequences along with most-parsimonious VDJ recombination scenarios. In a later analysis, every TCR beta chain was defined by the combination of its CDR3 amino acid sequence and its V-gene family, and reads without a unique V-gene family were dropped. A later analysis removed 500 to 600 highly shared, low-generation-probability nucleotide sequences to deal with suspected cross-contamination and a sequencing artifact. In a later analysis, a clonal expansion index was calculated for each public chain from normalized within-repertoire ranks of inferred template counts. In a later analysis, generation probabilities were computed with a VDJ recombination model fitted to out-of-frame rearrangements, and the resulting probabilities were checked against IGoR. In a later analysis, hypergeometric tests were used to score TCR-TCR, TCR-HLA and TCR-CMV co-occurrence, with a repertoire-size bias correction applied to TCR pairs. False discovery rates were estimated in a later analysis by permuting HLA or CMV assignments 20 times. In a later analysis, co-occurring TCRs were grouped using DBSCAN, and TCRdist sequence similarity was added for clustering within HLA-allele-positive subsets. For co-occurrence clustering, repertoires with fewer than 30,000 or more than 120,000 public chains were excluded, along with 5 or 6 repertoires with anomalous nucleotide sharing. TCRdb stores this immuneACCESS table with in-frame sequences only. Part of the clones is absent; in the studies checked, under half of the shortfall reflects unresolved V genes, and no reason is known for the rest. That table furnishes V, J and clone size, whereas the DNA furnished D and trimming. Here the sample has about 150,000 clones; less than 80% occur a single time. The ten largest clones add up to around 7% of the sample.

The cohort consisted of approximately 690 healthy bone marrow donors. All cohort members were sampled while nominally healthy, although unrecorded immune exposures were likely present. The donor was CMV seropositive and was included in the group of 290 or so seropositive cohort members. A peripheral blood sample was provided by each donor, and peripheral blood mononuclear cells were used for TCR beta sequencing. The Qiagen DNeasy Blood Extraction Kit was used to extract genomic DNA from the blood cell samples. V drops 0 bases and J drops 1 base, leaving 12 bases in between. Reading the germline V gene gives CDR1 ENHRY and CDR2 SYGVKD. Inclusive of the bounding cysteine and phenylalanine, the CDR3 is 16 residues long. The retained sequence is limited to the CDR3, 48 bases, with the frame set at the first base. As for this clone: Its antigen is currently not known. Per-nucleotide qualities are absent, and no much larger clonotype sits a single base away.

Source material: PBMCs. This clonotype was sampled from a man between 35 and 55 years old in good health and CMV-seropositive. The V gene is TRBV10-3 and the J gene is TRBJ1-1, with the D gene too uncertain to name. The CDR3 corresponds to CAISESWEGGNTEAFF. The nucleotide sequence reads TGTGCCATCAGTGAGTCATGGGAGGGCGGGAACACTGAAGCTTTCTTT.